This T cell receptor beta chain comes out of a study of blood T cells in healthy people across ages. At the level of the study: Per every two T cells, about one barcoded beta molecule was captured by template switching.

Between the trimmed V and J ends, which lost 4 bases and 8 bases, there was a span of 14 bases. The germline V gene has CDR1 LGHNA and CDR2 YSLEER. CDR3 size: 14 residues. Drawing of peripheral blood yielded about 9.7 milliliters from each donor. Sample-barcoded 5' priming and a J-beta primer mix drove a second PCR of about 6 to 11 cycles. TCRdb used MiXCR to reprocess the 5' RACE reads, holding one entry per CDR3 protein. The data contain about 1.5 million distinct CDR3 sequences, approximately 43% of them singletons. This clonotype was found many times. Sequencing input: blood. The chain combines TRBV4-3 with TRBJ1-4; tentatively, D is TRBD1 (5 bases). The sequence was obtained from a young woman in good health. The DNA of the CDR3 is TGCGCCAGCAGCCCGGGGACGGTCCCCGAAAAACTGTTTTTT. Translation: CASSPGTVPEKLFF.